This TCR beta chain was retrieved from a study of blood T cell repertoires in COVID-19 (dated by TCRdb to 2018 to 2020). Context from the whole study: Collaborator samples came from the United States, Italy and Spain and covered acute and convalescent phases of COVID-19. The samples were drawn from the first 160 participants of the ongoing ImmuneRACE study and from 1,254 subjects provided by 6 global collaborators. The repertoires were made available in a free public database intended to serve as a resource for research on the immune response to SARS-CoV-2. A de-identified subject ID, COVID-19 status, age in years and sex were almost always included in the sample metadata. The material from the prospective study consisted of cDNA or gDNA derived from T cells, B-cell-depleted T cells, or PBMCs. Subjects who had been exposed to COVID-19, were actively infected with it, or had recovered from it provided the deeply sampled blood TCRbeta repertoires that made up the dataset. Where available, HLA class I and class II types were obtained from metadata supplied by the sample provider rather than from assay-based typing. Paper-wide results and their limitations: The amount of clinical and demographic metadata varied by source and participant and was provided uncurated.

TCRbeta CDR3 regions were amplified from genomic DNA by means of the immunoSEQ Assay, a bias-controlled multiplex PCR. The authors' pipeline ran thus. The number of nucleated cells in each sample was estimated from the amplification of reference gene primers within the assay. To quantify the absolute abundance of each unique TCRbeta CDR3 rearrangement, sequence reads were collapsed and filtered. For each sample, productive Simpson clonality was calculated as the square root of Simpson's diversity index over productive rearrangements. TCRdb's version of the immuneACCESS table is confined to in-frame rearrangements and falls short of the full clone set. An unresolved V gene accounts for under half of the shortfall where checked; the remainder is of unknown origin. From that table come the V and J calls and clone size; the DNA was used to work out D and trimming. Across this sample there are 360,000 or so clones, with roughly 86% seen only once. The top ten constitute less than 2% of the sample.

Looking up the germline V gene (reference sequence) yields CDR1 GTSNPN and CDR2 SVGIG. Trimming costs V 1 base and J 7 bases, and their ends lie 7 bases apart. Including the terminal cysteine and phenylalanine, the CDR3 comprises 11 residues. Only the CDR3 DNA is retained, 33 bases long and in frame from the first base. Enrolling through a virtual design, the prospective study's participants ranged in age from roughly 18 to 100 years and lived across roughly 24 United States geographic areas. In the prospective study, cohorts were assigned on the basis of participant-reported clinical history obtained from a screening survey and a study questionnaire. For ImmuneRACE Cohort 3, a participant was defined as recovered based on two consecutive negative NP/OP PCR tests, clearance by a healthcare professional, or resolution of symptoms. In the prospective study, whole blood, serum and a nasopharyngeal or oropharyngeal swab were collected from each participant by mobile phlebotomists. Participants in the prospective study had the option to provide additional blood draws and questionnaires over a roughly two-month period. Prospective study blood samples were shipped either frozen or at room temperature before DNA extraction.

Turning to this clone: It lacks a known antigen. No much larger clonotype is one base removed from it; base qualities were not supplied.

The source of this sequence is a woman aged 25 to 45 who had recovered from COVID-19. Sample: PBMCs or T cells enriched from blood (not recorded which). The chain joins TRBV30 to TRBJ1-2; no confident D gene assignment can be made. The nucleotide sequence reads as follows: TGTGCCTGGAGTGATGGCTCTGGCTACACCTTC. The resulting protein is CAWSDGSGYTF.